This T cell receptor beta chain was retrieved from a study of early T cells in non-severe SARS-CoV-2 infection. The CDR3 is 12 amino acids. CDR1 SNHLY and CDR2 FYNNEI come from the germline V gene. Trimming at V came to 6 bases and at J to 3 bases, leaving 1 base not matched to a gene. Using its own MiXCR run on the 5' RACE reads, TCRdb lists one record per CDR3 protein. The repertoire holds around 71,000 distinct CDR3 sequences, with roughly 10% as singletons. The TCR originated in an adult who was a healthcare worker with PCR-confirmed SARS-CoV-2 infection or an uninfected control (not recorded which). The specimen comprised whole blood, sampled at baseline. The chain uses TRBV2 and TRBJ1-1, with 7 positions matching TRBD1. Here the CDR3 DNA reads TGTGCCAGCAGCGACAGGGACACTGAAGCTTTCTTT. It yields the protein CASSDRDTEAFF.